This T cell receptor beta chain derives from a study of T cells in Graves' hyperthyroidism and ophthalmopathy. The source material, RNA transcripts, was used to amplify TCR beta CDR3 regions. The TCR CDR3 first-round RT-PCR relied on the HTBI primer set. TCRdb reprocessed the multiplex PCR reads via MiXCR and lists one record per CDR3 protein. The sample yields around 600,000 distinct CDR3 sequences, 14% seen once. This clonotype was picked up a small number of times. V trimming: 6 bases; J trimming: 7 bases; junction bases outside the gene matches: 10. This CDR3 is built from 15 residues. Germline CDR1 MGHDK, CDR2 SYGVNS.

The chain joins TRBV25-1 to TRBJ2-1, with TRBD1 identical over 9 bases. The TCR comes from a woman aged 18-30 years with Graves' ophthalmopathy. Sequencing was done on a sample of blood. This CDR3 reads CASSFGTGWFNEQFF. CDR3 coding DNA: TGTGCCAGCAGCTTCGGGACAGGGTGGTTTAATGAGCAGTTCTTC.